This TCR beta chain was retrieved from a study of cytomegalovirus exposure and HLA in healthy donors. The PCR contained 60 Vbeta and 13 Jbeta primers. The repertoire was sequenced with immunoSEQ multiplex PCR; TCRdb's copy has only in-frame clones and lacks some. The sample holds hundreds of thousands of clones, roughly 90% seen once. Sequenced: PBMCs. The TCR comes from a woman aged 18 to 35 in good health and CMV-seronegative.

The CDR3 reads CASSSAGRTQETQYF. The CDR3 coding sequence is TGCGCCAGCAGCTCAGCGGGACGAACTCAAGAGACCCAGTACTTC. V usage is TRBV5-1 and J usage is TRBJ2-5; 7 bases align to TRBD2. This CDR3 is built from 15 residues. Losses at the gene ends were 3 bases for V and 2 bases for J; bases not matched to a gene: 7. Per the germline V gene, CDR1 is SGHRS and CDR2 is YFSETQ.